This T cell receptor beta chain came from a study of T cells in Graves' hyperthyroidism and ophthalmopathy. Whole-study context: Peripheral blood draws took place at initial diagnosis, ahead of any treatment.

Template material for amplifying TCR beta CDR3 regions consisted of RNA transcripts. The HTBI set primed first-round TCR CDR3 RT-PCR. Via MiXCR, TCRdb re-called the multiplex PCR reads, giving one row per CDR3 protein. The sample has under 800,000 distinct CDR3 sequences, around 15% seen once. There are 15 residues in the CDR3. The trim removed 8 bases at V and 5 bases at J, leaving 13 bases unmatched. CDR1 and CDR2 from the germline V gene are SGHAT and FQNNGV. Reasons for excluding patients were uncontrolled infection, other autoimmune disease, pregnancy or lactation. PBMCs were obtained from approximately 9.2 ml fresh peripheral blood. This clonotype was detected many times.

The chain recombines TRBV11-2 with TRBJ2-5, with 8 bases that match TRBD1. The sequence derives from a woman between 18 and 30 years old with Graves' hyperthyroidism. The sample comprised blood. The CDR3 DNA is TGTGCCAGCCGACGAAGGACAGGGCTATATGAGACCCAGTACTTC. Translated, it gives CASRRRTGLYETQYF.